The sequence of this TCR beta chain was determined in a study of blood T cell repertoires in COVID-19. The overall study: Sites across the United States, Italy and Spain contributed samples from acute and convalescent COVID-19. Sources were T cells, B-cell-depleted T cells, or PBMCs; the material itself was cDNA or gDNA.

In the authors' workflow: Amplification of reference gene primers was used by the study to estimate nucleated cell counts. Libraries were prepared by immunoSEQ multiplex PCR; TCRdb keeps only in-frame clonotypes and omits some of them. V, J and clone size are taken as reported in that table, and D and trimming were inferred from the DNA itself. The table includes about 320,000 clones, roughly 88% detected once. The TCR was taken from a woman aged 45 to 65 with acute or convalescent COVID-19. The specimen was peripheral blood.

The chain's CDR3 is CASNGADGYGYTF. The CDR3 nucleotides are TGTGCCAGTAATGGGGCGGACGGCTATGGCTACACCTTC. This chain joins TRBV19 and TRBJ1-2; D may be TRBD1 (5 bases). The CDR3 covers 13 residues. Germline V gene lookup returns CDR1 LNHDA and CDR2 SQIVND (reference sequence). V was clipped by 7 bases and J by 4 bases, with 13 bases between them.